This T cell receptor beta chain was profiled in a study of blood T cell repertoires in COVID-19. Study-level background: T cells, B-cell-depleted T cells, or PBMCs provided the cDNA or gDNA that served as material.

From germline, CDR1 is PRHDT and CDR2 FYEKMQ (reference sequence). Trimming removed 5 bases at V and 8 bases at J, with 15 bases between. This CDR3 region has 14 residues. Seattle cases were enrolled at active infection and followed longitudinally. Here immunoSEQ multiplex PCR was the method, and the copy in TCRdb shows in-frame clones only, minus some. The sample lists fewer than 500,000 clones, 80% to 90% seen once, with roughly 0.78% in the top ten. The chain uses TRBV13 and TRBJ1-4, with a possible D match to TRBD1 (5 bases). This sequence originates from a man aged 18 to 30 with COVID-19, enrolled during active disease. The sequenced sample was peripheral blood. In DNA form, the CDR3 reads TGTGCCAGCAGCGCCGACAGTCCTCGGGAAAAACTGTTTTTT. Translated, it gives CASSADSPREKLFF.